This T cell receptor (beta chain) was recovered during a study of T cells in tuberculosis. Method: immunoSEQ multiplex PCR; TCRdb's copy keeps in-frame clones and lacks some. The data hold around 32,000 clones, with roughly 95% observed a single time. This CDR3 has 13 amino acids. Looked up from germline, CDR1 is SNHLY and CDR2 is FYNNEI. Trimming cost V 6 bases and J 4 bases, with 10 bases left between them. V and J are TRBV2 and TRBJ1-5, with D unclear. Sequencing was done on a sample of PBMCs. This receptor was obtained from a donor aged 10 to 29 with latent tuberculosis or without tuberculosis infection. This CDR3 is CASSQVGNQPQHF. CDR3 nucleotides: TGTGCCAGCAGCCAGGTAGGAAATCAGCCCCAGCATTTT.